The entry below gives a single TCR beta chain sequence along with its context. Seattle-derived patients entered the study during active infection and were followed longitudinally. As handled by the study authors: Amplification of reference gene primers provided the estimated nucleated cell counts. TCRdb keeps only in-frame clones here, not all; method: immunoSEQ multiplex PCR. V and J calls plus clone size are reproduced from that table; the DNA served to infer D and trimming. This sample carries around 60,000 clones, around four fifths of them seen once, and the ten largest clones take under 25%. The data belong to a study of blood T cell repertoires in COVID-19. Whole-study context: Acute-phase and convalescent COVID-19 samples originated in the United States, Italy and Spain.

The V end lost 9 bases, the J end lost 4 bases, and 23 bases lay between the germline ends. CDR1 is SGHRS and CDR2 is YFSETQ in the germline V gene. The CDR3 has 15 amino acids. This TCR was recovered from a man in his thirties or forties with COVID-19, enrolled during active disease. What was sequenced was peripheral blood. The rearrangement joins TRBV5-1 to TRBJ2-7; TRBD1 is a possible D gene (5 bases). CDR3 loop: CATPRGHPVEYEQYF. The CDR3 DNA reads as TGCGCCACCCCTAGGGGTCACCCGGTCGAATACGAGCAGTACTTC.